A selection of T cell receptor beta chains follows, all from one sample in a study of blood T cell repertoires in COVID-19. Assay used: immunoSEQ multiplex PCR; TCRdb lists only in-frame clones, some missing. The sample records 150,000 or so clones, around 80% being singletons. The sample comprised peripheral blood. These receptors originate from a human donor with acute or convalescent COVID-19. The donor label of this sample is uncertain. Each CDR3 is given without its conserved first and last residue. Where a row states a size, it is once, few, many or the class of an expanded clone; other rows omit it.

length,J,V,size,CDR3
11,TRBJ2-3,TRBV7-9,.,ASSPGGTYTQY
12,TRBJ1-3,TRBV7-9,once,ASRKQGTGNTIY
10,TRBJ1-5,TRBV12-3/TRBV12-4,.,ASSLGDQPQH
13,TRBJ1-2,TRBV29-1,.,SVEDVGGAGYGYT
12,TRBJ2-1,TRBV7-2,.,ASSTRGSGGEQF
10,TRBJ2-4,TRBV12-3/TRBV12-4,.,ASSGERDIQY
13,TRBJ1-5,TRBV21-1,.,ASSKADREDQPQH
13,TRBJ2-1,TRBV18,.,ASSPPGREYNEQF
9,TRBJ1-2,TRBV4-1,.,ASSQSNGYT
10,TRBJ2-3,TRBV15,.,ATSRGTDAQY
10,TRBJ2-5,TRBV5-1,.,ASSLYQETQY
15,TRBJ1-3,TRBV27,.,ASSLSPGPRAGNTIY
12,TRBJ1-4,TRBV19,.,ASSMDRGREKLF
12,TRBJ1-6,TRBV6-6,few,ASSRQSGGAPLH
12,TRBJ1-2,TRBV10-3,.,AISETVANYGYT
17,TRBJ2-3,TRBV7-9,.,ASSLEGLAGGRGTDTQY
14,TRBJ2-5,TRBV5-1,few,ASSRIGTEVQETQY
10,TRBJ1-2,TRBV2,.,ASSSGQYGYT
13,TRBJ2-2,TRBV7-9,.,ASSSPVGATGELF
13,TRBJ2-7,TRBV2,.,ASSPTGTGLYEQY
12,TRBJ2-1,TRBV2,.,ASSLYGGLNEQF
15,TRBJ2-3,TRBV3-1/TRBV3-2,once,ASSPGTSGGVTDTQY
9,TRBJ1-2,TRBV20-1,few,SAGDFRGYT
12,TRBJ2-2,TRBV30,.,AWETGANTGELF
13,TRBJ1-5,TRBV5-1,once,ASSLEGGSNQPQH
12,TRBJ2-5,TRBV5-1,.,ASSLSGQGETQY
13,TRBJ2-7,TRBV28,.,ASSFLAGDSGEQY
14,TRBJ1-4,TRBV5-1,.,ASSLTGTGGIEKLF
11,TRBJ1-5,TRBV7-2,.,ASSLERDQPQH
14,TRBJ2-5,TRBV10-3,.,AIRLGQAGAQETQY
12,TRBJ1-2,TRBV4-1,.,ASSLTEASYGYT
11,TRBJ2-3,TRBV19,.,ASSPRLRDTQY
13,TRBJ1-2,TRBV3-1/TRBV3-2,.,ASSPGTALPWGYT
13,TRBJ1-4,TRBV4-1,.,ASSQDNRSNEKLF
14,TRBJ1-3,TRBV7-9,.,ASSSREGVPGNTIY
14,TRBJ1-1,TRBV5-1,.,ASSLEGLGRNTEAF
15,TRBJ1-1,TRBV6-7,few,ASSFPHSGQGATLGP
12,TRBJ2-3,TRBV6-4,.,ASRRDRGTDTQY
12,TRBJ2-1,TRBV27,many,ASSLGQGVSEQF
15,TRBJ1-2,TRBV7-9,.,ASSSYSPSGQGYGYT
14,TRBJ1-3,TRBV5-1,once,ASSLNRGLAGNTIY
11,TRBJ2-7,TRBV6-1,.,ASSERVSPITY
11,TRBJ1-2,TRBV6-5,.,ASSPRGRVGYT
13,TRBJ2-1,TRBV4-1,.,ASSQEQGQGSRQF
11,TRBJ2-1,TRBV2,.,ASIGLGDNEQF
11,TRBJ1-1,TRBV3-1/TRBV3-2,.,ASSQAGGTGAF
11,TRBJ1-2,TRBV12-2,.,ASRHGQGTRYT
14,TRBJ1-4,TRBV5-4,.,ASSLGGGRGGEKLF
13,TRBJ1-1,TRBV10-2,.,ATAIGTGMNTEAF
12,TRBJ1-2,TRBV30,.,AWSVLGRGGGYT
13,TRBJ1-2,TRBV29-1,.,SVVETGSINYGYT
12,TRBJ2-1,TRBV5-6,.,ASSLGQGWDEQF
10,TRBJ1-2,TRBV19,.,ASRQGLWGYT
9,TRBJ1-2,TRBV19,.,ASSRRDGYT
11,TRBJ2-7,TRBV13,.,ASSLGRAHEQY
13,TRBJ1-3,TRBV11-2,.,ASSLMGQLGNTIY
14,TRBJ1-2,TRBV5-4,.,ASSQGGTGEIYGYT